Following are 29 T cell receptor beta chains from one sample sequenced in a study of OX40 agonist ivuxolimab in advanced cancers. This table comes from immunoSEQ multiplex PCR, and its TCRdb copy is limited to in-frame clones, with some not included. The data hold fewer than 85,000 clones, with under 90% observed a single time. The starting material was CD4+ or CD8+ T cells sorted from blood, obtained in a trial of the OX40 agonist ivuxolimab. The receptors come from an adult with an advanced solid tumor such as melanoma, head and neck, liver or kidney cancer.

This rearrangement joins TRBV7-3 to TRBJ2-7, with 7 bases identical to TRBD1. CDR3 length equals 14 residues. Germline CDR1 and CDR2: SGHTA and FQGTGA. J lost 3 bases, V lost 5 bases, and 7 bases had no gene match. The CDR3, as DNA: TGTGCCAGCAGCGCCCGGGACAGCTACTACGAGCAGTACTTC. Translation: CASSARDSYYEQYF.

The chain is built from TRBV6-4 and TRBJ2-1; 13 bases map to TRBD2. The CDR3 runs 18 residues. CDR1 MRHNA and CDR2 SNTAGT come from the germline V gene. V dropped 7 bases and J dropped 6; count of bases not matched to a gene: 15. The CDR3 nucleotides are TGTGCCAGCACCCGACTAGCGGGAGGCGCTAGGGTTGCCAATGAGCAGTTCTTC. Amino acid sequence: CASTRLAGGARVANEQFF.

The gene calls are TRBV27 and TRBJ1-6; weak D call: TRBD1 (6 bases). Germline CDR1 reads MNHEY; CDR2 reads SMNVEV (reference sequence). Deletions cut 5 bases from V and 4 bases from J, with 12 bases between. CDR3 size: 15 residues. The CDR3 is CASSVYREYNSPLHF. CDR3 DNA sequence: TGTGCCAGCAGTGTATACAGGGAGTATAATTCACCCCTCCACTTT.

As regards this clone: Other DNA sequences in the sample encode the same CDR3. The chain has TRBV5-1 and TRBJ2-3; maybe TRBD2 (6 bases). From germline, CDR1 is SGHRS and CDR2 YFSETQ. Deletions cut 5 bases from V and 4 bases from J, with 14 bases between. The CDR3 totals 14 residues. The CDR3 sequence: CASSPGGGADTQYF. The CDR3 DNA follows: TGCGCCAGCAGTCCCGGGGGAGGCGCAGATACGCAGTATTTT.

The chain combines TRBV6-5 with TRBJ2-7, with TRBD1 identical over 10 bases. Trimming at V came to 4 bases and at J to 7 bases, leaving 13 bases not matched to a gene. Germline loops: CDR1 MNHEY, CDR2 SVGAGI. The CDR3 extends over 16 amino acids. CDR3 in DNA: TGTGCCAGCAGTTTCCACATTGGACAGGGGGTAGGGGAGCAGTACTTC. Its protein is CASSFHIGQGVGEQYF.

This clone has just one count. The chain links TRBV18 to TRBJ2-4; D tentatively reads TRBD1 or TRBD2 (5 bases each). This CDR3 comprises 16 residues. CDR1 and CDR2 (germline): KGHSH, LQKENI. With 4 bases removed from V and 0 bases from J, the gap between germline ends came to 13 bases. The CDR3 loop reads CASSLGTTLAKNIQYF. In nucleotides, the CDR3 is TGTGCCAGCTCACTTGGGACGACATTAGCCAAAAACATTCAGTACTTC.

The CDR3 spells CASSPPDGGRVDTEAFF. The CDR3 nucleotides are TGTGCCAGCTCACCACCGGACGGGGGGAGGGTCGACACTGAAGCTTTCTTT. The chain couples TRBV18 to TRBJ1-1, with D possibly TRBD1 on 5 matching bases. Trimming cost V 0 bases and J 3 bases, with 17 bases left between them. Per the germline V gene, CDR1 is KGHSH and CDR2 is LQKENI. There are 17 residues in the CDR3.

This rearrangement joins TRBV10-3 to TRBJ1-5; D is uncertain. The V end was cut by 3 bases, the J end by 5 bases, with 17 bases between. This CDR3 is 16 amino acids long. The germline V gene has CDR1 ENHRY and CDR2 SYGVKD. The CDR3 region has the DNA TGTGCCATCAGTGATCAGGACCTCTCTAGGCATCAGCCCCAGCATTTT. It is translated as CAISDQDLSRHQPQHF.

The chain recombines TRBV30 with TRBJ1-2; 8 nucleotides match TRBD1. The ends lost 6 bases at V and 8 bases at J; junction bases unmatched: 5. The germline V gene has CDR1 GTSNPN and CDR2 SVGIG (reference sequence). The CDR3 extends over 11 amino acids. The CDR3 coding sequence is TGTGCCTGCCAGGCAGGGGGCGGCTACACCTTC. Protein product: CACQAGGGYTF.

V usage is TRBV4-2 and J usage is TRBJ2-3; D gene ambiguous. CDR3 length: 18 residues. The germline V gene encodes CDR1 LGHNA and CDR2 YNFKEQ. The V and J ends lost 0 bases and 0 bases respectively, with 16 bases between them. The CDR3 region is CASSQDGLDPASTDTQYF. As DNA, the CDR3 is TGTGCCAGCAGCCAAGATGGGTTAGACCCAGCAAGCACAGATACGCAGTATTTT.

The chain joins TRBV7-2 to TRBJ2-2, with 8 bases fitting TRBD1. Per the germline V gene, CDR1 is SGHTA and CDR2 is FQGNSA. V was clipped by 5 bases and J by 5 bases; unmatched bases: 7. There are 15 residues in the CDR3. The DNA for the CDR3 is TGTGCCAGCAGCGCTGGACAGGGTTGGACCGGGGAGCTGTTTTTT. Residues: CASSAGQGWTGELFF.

The chain employs TRBV14 and TRBJ1-1; D remains unclear. This CDR3 has 16 amino acids. Germline assignment: CDR1 SGHDN and CDR2 FVKESK. Trimming took off 1 base at V and 4 bases at J, with 16 bases between the two ends. Here the CDR3 reads CASSQVVDTMFTEAFF. The DNA for the CDR3 is TGTGCCAGCAGCCAAGTGGTTGACACGATGTTCACTGAAGCTTTCTTT.

This chain uses TRBV7-2 with TRBJ2-5; TRBD2 matches 11 bases. The V and J ends lost 5 bases and 8 bases, in that order; junction bases with no gene match: 7. The CDR3 length is 14 residues. CDR1 and CDR2 from the germline V gene are SGHTA and FQGNSA. CDR3 nucleotides: TGTGCCAGCAGCCTGATACTAGCGGGAGCCACCCAGTACTTC. Its protein product is CASSLILAGATQYF.

V gene TRBV2 combines with J gene TRBJ1-6; 7 bases are shared with TRBD1. Germline values: CDR1 SNHLY, CDR2 FYNNEI. V lost 6 bases, J lost 5 bases, and 4 bases stayed unmatched. This CDR3 has 14 amino acids. The CDR3 DNA reads TGTGCCAGCAGGAGACAGGGTGATAATTCACCCCTCCACTTT. It yields the protein CASRRQGDNSPLHF. Drawing the rest from reference TRBV2 and TRBJ1-6, the complete variable domain is EPEVTQTPSHQVTQMGQEVILRCVPISNHLYFYWYRQILGQKVEFLVSFYNNEISEKSEIFDDQFSVERPDGSNFTLKIRSTKLEDSAMYFCASRRQGDNSPLHFGNGTRLTVT.

The chain has TRBV9 and TRBJ2-3; 10 nucleotides align to TRBD1. Trimming removed 4 bases from V and 4 bases from J; junction bases left unmatched: 9. Germline V gene lookup returns CDR1 SGDLS and CDR2 YYNGEE. The CDR3 is made up of 16 amino acids. CDR3 sequence (DNA): TGTGCCAGCAGCCCCCAGACAGGGGGCCGGGCAGATACGCAGTATTTT. Translation: CASSPQTGGRADTQYF.

V usage is TRBV7-8 and J usage is TRBJ2-7; 7 bases are a match to TRBD1. The CDR3 extends over 14 amino acids. Germline V gives CDR1 SGHVS, CDR2 FQNEAQ. The V and J ends lost 5 bases and 5 bases, in that order; junction bases with no gene match: 9. The CDR3 protein is CASSILDRLDEQYF. Here the CDR3 DNA reads TGTGCCAGCAGCATTTTGGACAGGTTGGACGAGCAGTACTTC.

The gene calls are TRBV25-1 and TRBJ1-4, with D unclear. The CDR3 consists of 11 residues. Trimming left V 8 bases short and J 5 bases short, with 6 bases between. Looked up from germline, CDR1 is MGHDK and CDR2 is SYGVNS. CDR3 residues: CASVYNEKLFF. The CDR3 DNA sequence: TGTGCCAGCGTTTACAATGAAAAACTGTTTTTT.

V gene TRBV5-1 combines with J gene TRBJ2-7, with TRBD1 matching 11 bases. The CDR3 sequence is 14 residues long. V gave up 3 bases and J gave up 3 bases; unmatched junction bases: 2. The germline CDR1 and CDR2 sequences are SGHRS and YFSETQ. The CDR3 coding sequence is TGCGCCAGCAGCTCCGGGACAGGGGGCTACGAGCAGTACTTC. Translated: CASSSGTGGYEQYF.

This chain links TRBV4-1 with TRBJ2-5; TRBD2 matches 8 bases. Unmatched junction bases numbered 6, after V lost 0 bases and J lost 6 bases. Looked up from germline, CDR1 is MGHRA and CDR2 is YSYEKL. This CDR3 spans 15 amino acids. CDR3 in amino acids: CASSQDPAGVKTQYF. The CDR3 DNA follows: TGCGCCAGCAGCCAAGATCCAGCGGGAGTCAAGACCCAGTACTTC.

The chain has TRBV6-5 and TRBJ2-7; D remains ambiguous. Deletions cut 7 bases from V and 0 bases from J, with 13 bases between. Germline values: CDR1 MNHEY, CDR2 SVGAGI. There are 14 residues in the CDR3. The CDR3 protein is CASIPAPGSYEQYF. The CDR3 nucleotides read TGTGCCAGCATCCCGGCCCCAGGCTCCTACGAGCAGTACTTC.

V and J are TRBV7-8 and TRBJ2-5; D is possibly TRBD1 (6 bases). The J call may not be correct, given that the DNA end is closer to TRBJ2-7. The CDR3 contains 13 residues. Germline values: CDR1 SGHVS, CDR2 FQNEAQ. CDR3 amino acids: CASSPGQQDEQYF. For the CDR3, the DNA is TGTGCCAGCAGCCCTGGACAGCAAGACGAGCAGTACTTC.

The genes are TRBV10-1 and TRBJ2-7, with D uncertain. V dropped 0 bases and J dropped 2 bases, with 8 bases sitting between them. CDR3 length: 14 amino acids. Germline CDR1 and CDR2: WNHNN and SYGVQD (reference sequence). The CDR3 nucleotides read TGCGCCAGCAGTGAGTCGAAAGGGACCTACGAGCAGTACTTC. It specifies CASSESKGTYEQYF.

The rearrangement joins TRBV7-9 to TRBJ2-3, with 16 bases matching TRBD2. Unmatched junction bases numbered 3, after V lost 5 bases and J lost 4 bases. CDR1 is SEHNR and CDR2 is FQNEAQ in the germline V gene (reference sequence). This CDR3 region has 16 residues. The CDR3 is CASSAGTSGRADTQYF. The CDR3, as DNA: TGTGCCAGCAGCGCCGGGACTAGCGGGAGGGCAGATACGCAGTATTTT.

This chain joins TRBV4-2 and TRBJ2-2; 7 bases line up with TRBD2. J lost 5 bases, V lost 4 bases, and 13 bases had no gene match. This CDR3 has 17 amino acids. Germline CDR1 LGHNA, CDR2 YNFKEQ. The CDR3 region is CASSRLGTRGGTGELFF. CDR3 nucleotide sequence: TGTGCCAGCAGCCGCCTGGGGACTCGGGGAGGGACCGGGGAGCTGTTTTTT.

This rearrangement joins TRBV19 to TRBJ2-7; TRBD2 agrees at 8 bases. Germline V gene sequence: CDR1 LNHDA, CDR2 SQIVND (reference sequence). The CDR3 runs to 16 residues. Trimming took 1 base from V and 0 from J; bases not matched to a gene: 5. The CDR3, as DNA: TGTGCCAGTAGTATAGCGGGGGGGTCGGGCTCCTACGAGCAGTACTTC. Protein product: CASSIAGGSGSYEQYF.

The CDR3 loop reads CASSLAATVTEAFF. The DNA for the CDR3 is TGCGCCAGCAGCTTGGCGGCAACAGTCACTGAAGCTTTCTTT. J is TRBJ1-1 and V is TRBV5-1; unclear D gene. The CDR3 loop spans 14 amino acids. Trimming took 0 bases from V and 4 from J, leaving 10 bases between them. Looked up from germline, CDR1 is SGHRS and CDR2 is YFSETQ.

This clone has a single count. Lacking the conserved final phenylalanine or tryptophan, this CDR3 likely reflects a read error. The V call is TRBV2, the J call TRBJ2-2; D is undetermined. V was shortened by 8 bases and J by 0 bases, with 4 bases between the two germline ends. CDR1 and CDR2 (germline): SNHLY, FYNNEI. The CDR3 covers 12 residues. In DNA, the CDR3 is TGTGCCAGCCAATCGAACACCGGGGAGCTGTTTCTT. Residues: CASQSNTGELFL.

V gene TRBV11-2 combines with J gene TRBJ2-1; D is unclear. The CDR3 is made up of 14 amino acids. The germline CDR1 and CDR2 sequences are SGHAT and FQNNGV. Trimming removed 1 base from V and 5 bases from J, with 9 bases in between. Here the CDR3 DNA reads TGTGCCAGCAGCTTAGTATCTCTGAACAATGAGCAGTTCTTC. As protein: CASSLVSLNNEQFF.

V is TRBV2 and J is TRBJ2-7; 13 bases match TRBD2. Trimming at V came to 5 bases and at J to 9 bases, leaving 10 bases not matched to a gene. CDR1 is SNHLY and CDR2 is FYNNEI in the germline V gene. The length of the CDR3 is 15 residues. CDR3 loop: CASSPSRTSGGGQYF. The CDR3 DNA sequence: TGTGCCAGCAGTCCCTCCCGGACTAGCGGGGGAGGGCAGTACTTC.